This T cell receptor (beta chain) was obtained from a study of tumor and adjacent non-tumor tissue in lung cancer. Study-level information: Patients were aged roughly 30 to 76, nine to eleven men and about 5 women, stage I to III. Study findings and constraints: Tumor tissue had significantly higher TCR diversity than normal lung. Top 100 clones took a larger repertoire share in normal lung.

The library came from three nested PCR rounds adapted from ARM-PCR protocols. TCRdb called the multiplex PCR reads again in MiXCR, with one record for every CDR3 protein. The data contain approximately 120,000 distinct CDR3 sequences, roughly two thirds of them seen just once; the ten biggest clones take up 15% to 20%. RNA was extracted from bulk tissue without any cell sorting. More than 3 cm separated this lung sample from the edge of the tumor. Newly diagnosed lung cancer patients had thoracic surgery in China, August–late 2014, without prior chemotherapy. This clonotype was seen at least ten times. Its target is unknown. CDR3 length: 14 residues. Germline lookup yields CDR1 SGHRS and CDR2 YFSETQ. With 6 bases clipped from V and 6 bases from J, the junction kept 7 bases outside the gene matches.

This sequence was found in a man aged 55 to 69 with non-small cell lung cancer. Sequencing was done on a sample of distant non-tumor lung tissue. The rearrangement links TRBV5-1 to TRBJ2-2; 8 bases align to TRBD1. Here the CDR3 DNA reads TGCGCCAGCAACGCCAGGGGGCAATCCGGGGAGCTGTTTTTT. Translation: CASNARGQSGELFF.